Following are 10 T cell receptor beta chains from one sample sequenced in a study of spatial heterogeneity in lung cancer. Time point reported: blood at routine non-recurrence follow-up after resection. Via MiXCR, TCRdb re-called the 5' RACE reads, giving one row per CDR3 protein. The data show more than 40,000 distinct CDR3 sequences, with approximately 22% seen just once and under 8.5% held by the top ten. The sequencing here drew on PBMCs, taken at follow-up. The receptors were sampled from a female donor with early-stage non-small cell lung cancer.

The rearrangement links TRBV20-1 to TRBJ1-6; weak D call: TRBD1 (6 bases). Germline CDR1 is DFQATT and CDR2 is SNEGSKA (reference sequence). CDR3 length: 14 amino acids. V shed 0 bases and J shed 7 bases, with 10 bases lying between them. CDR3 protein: CSAREGGWNSPLHF. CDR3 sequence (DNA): TGCAGTGCTAGAGAAGGGGGTTGGAATTCACCCCTCCACTTT.

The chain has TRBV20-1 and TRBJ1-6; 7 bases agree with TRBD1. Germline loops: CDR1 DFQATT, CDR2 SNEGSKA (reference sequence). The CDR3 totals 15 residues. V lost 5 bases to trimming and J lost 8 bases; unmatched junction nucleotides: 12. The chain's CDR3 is CSAGGRGGEDSPLHF. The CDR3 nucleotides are TGCAGTGCTGGGGGAAGAGGGGGCGAGGATTCACCCCTCCACTTT.

This CDR3 is CASSLGPGREETQYF. The DNA for the CDR3 is TGTGCCAGCAGCTTAGGCCCCGGGCGGGAAGAGACCCAGTACTTC. This chain connects TRBV7-2 to TRBJ2-5; D is possibly TRBD2 (5 bases). With 1 base removed from V and 3 bases from J, the gap between germline ends came to 12 bases. The CDR3 runs 15 residues. From germline, CDR1 is SGHTA and CDR2 FQGNSA.

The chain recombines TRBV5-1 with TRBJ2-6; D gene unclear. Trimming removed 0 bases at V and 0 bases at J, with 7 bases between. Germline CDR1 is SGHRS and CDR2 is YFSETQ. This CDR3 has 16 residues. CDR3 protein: CASSLGQYSGANVLTF. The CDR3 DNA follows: TGCGCCAGCAGCTTGGGGCAGTACTCTGGGGCCAACGTCCTGACTTTC.

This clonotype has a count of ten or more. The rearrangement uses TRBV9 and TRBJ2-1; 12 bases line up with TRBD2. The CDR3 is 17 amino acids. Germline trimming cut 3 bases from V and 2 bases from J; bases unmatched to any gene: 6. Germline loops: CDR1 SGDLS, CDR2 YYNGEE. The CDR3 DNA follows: TGTGCCAGCAGCGCCACACTAGCGGGAGGACCCTACAATGAGCAGTTCTTC. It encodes CASSATLAGGPYNEQFF.

In DNA, the CDR3 is TGCGCCAGCAGCTTGGATTGGGGCCCCTTCGGAGAGCAGTACTTC. This encodes CASSLDWGPFGEQYF. The chain is built from TRBV5-1 and TRBJ2-7, with a possible D match to TRBD1 (5 bases). The V end was cut by 0 bases, the J end by 7 bases, with 17 bases between. CDR3 length equals 15 residues. CDR1 is SGHRS, CDR2 YFSETQ, per germline.

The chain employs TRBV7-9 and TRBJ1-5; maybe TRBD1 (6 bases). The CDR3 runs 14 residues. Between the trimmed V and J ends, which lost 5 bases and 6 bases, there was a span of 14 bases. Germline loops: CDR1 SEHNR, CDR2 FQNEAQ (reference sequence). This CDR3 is CASSENRESQPQHF. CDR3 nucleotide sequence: TGTGCCAGCAGCGAAAACAGGGAGAGTCAGCCCCAGCATTTT.

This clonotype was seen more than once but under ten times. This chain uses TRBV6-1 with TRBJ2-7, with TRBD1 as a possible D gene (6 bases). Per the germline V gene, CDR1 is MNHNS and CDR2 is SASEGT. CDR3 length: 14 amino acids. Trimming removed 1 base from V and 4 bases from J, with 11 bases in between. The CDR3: CASSEDTRGYEQYV. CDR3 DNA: TGTGCCAGCAGTGAAGACACCAGGGGTTACGAGCAGTACGTC.

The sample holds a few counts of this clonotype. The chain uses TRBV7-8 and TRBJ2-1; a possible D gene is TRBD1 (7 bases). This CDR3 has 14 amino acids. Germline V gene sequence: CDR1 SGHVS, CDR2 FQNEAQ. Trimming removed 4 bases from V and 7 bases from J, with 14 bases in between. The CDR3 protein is CASSSRQGGNEQFF. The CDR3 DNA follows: TGTGCCAGCAGCTCGAGACAGGGAGGTAATGAGCAGTTCTTC.

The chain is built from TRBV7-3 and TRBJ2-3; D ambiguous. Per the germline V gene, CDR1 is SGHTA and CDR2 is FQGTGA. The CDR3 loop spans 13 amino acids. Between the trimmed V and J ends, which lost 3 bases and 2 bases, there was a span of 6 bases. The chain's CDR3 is CASSFGYTDTQYF. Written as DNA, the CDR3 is TGTGCCAGCAGCTTTGGCTACACAGATACGCAGTATTTT.